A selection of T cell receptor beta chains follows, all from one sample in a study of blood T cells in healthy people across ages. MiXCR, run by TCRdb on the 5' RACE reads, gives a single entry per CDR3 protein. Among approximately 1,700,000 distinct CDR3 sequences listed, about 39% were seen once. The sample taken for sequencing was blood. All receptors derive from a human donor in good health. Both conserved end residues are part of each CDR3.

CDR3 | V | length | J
CASNVWDRGPYGYTF | TRBV6-6 | 15 | TRBJ1-2
CSVEYGKVPLGAFF | TRBV29-1 | 14 | TRBJ1-1
CASSPVLGTATEAFF | TRBV12-3/TRBV12-4 | 15 | TRBJ1-1
CASNHVTYEQYF | TRBV7-9 | 12 | .
CSARGPGPQGPSETQYF | TRBV20-1 | 17 | TRBJ2-5
CASLPAPLAGLTDTQYF | TRBV2 | 17 | TRBJ2-3
CASSYLRVAGSSYNEQFF | TRBV6-5 | 18 | TRBJ2-1
CATSDPDSLYGYTF | TRBV24-1 | 14 | TRBJ1-2
CASSVSGDGYTF | TRBV2 | 12 | TRBJ1-2
CASMMGAGANVLTF | TRBV5-5 | 14 | TRBJ2-6
CASSFGQPKNIQYF | TRBV11-3 | 14 | TRBJ2-4
CATSDSPGRSYNEQFF | TRBV24-1 | 16 | TRBJ2-1
CASSEYFGTNNYYEQYF | TRBV25-1 | 17 | TRBJ2-7
CASTPVGLTEAFF | TRBV5-1 | 13 | TRBJ1-1
CSARDRGADNSPLHF | TRBV20-1 | 15 | TRBJ1-6
CASSPTTQETQYF | TRBV5-6 | 13 | TRBJ2-5
CSVGRVQETQYF | TRBV29-1 | 12 | TRBJ2-5
CSARGGDSSYEQYF | TRBV20-1 | 14 | TRBJ2-7
CASSQGLGADNSPLHF | TRBV4-3 | 16 | TRBJ1-6
CASRPNRGSPLHF | TRBV6-5 | 13 | TRBJ1-6
CASSYSDSLNEKLFF | TRBV6-5 | 15 | TRBJ1-4
CASSPPSGYREQYF | TRBV18 | 14 | .
CASTSWGEAFF | TRBV27 | 11 | TRBJ1-1
CSARDKGQAYNQPQHF | TRBV20-1 | 16 | TRBJ1-5
CASSLTWEQYF | TRBV7-9 | 11 | TRBJ2-7
CASRFDYSSLQPQHF | TRBV5-1 | 15 | TRBJ1-5
CASSPGGASYNEQYF | TRBV27 | 15 | TRBJ2-4
CSAALAGSTDTQYF | TRBV20-1 | 14 | TRBJ2-3
CSASPELTGGYTF | TRBV20-1 | 13 | TRBJ1-2
CASSVDISNQPQHF | TRBV9 | 14 | TRBJ1-5
CASSLLDNNSPLHF | TRBV28 | 14 | TRBJ1-6
CASRRFWARFDHEQYF | TRBV6-4 | 16 | .
CASSRASSGETQYF | TRBV11-3 | 14 | TRBJ2-5
CASSLGPRYYGYTF | TRBV7-9 | 14 | TRBJ1-2
CASSFLRSGEQFF | TRBV28 | 13 | TRBJ2-1
CASSLSIRNGYTF | TRBV12-3/TRBV12-4 | 13 | TRBJ1-2
CASSLLAVGGQPQHF | TRBV12-3/TRBV12-4 | 15 | TRBJ1-5
CVEGQGNEQYF | TRBV6-5 | 11 | .
CASSQSSRGTETQYF | TRBV3-1 | 15 | TRBJ2-5
CSVIRGAYEQYF | TRBV29-1 | 12 | TRBJ2-7
CASSIRTDTQYF | TRBV5-1 | 12 | TRBJ2-3
CASSLRQALAKNIQYF | TRBV28 | 16 | TRBJ2-4
CASSKTAHGYTF | TRBV7-2 | 12 | TRBJ1-2
CVSSSRLAGNYNEQFF | TRBV5-1 | 16 | TRBJ2-1
CSAARGPPRVNQPQHF | TRBV20-1 | 16 | TRBJ1-5
CASSHGQGRHEQYF | TRBV3-1 | 14 | TRBJ2-7
CASSFPPDKIYEQYF | TRBV7-9 | 15 | TRBJ2-7
CASRPGGGEQYF | TRBV6-6 | 12 | .
CSARLSSYNEQFF | TRBV20-1 | 13 | TRBJ2-1
CASKGEGPGKGYTF | TRBV12-3/TRBV12-4 | 14 | TRBJ1-2
CASSQEVPGFRSGYTF | TRBV4-3 | 16 | TRBJ1-2
CASSLEGTPGKKLFF | TRBV7-9 | 15 | TRBJ1-4
CSVAGTRGQTQYF | TRBV29-1 | 13 | .